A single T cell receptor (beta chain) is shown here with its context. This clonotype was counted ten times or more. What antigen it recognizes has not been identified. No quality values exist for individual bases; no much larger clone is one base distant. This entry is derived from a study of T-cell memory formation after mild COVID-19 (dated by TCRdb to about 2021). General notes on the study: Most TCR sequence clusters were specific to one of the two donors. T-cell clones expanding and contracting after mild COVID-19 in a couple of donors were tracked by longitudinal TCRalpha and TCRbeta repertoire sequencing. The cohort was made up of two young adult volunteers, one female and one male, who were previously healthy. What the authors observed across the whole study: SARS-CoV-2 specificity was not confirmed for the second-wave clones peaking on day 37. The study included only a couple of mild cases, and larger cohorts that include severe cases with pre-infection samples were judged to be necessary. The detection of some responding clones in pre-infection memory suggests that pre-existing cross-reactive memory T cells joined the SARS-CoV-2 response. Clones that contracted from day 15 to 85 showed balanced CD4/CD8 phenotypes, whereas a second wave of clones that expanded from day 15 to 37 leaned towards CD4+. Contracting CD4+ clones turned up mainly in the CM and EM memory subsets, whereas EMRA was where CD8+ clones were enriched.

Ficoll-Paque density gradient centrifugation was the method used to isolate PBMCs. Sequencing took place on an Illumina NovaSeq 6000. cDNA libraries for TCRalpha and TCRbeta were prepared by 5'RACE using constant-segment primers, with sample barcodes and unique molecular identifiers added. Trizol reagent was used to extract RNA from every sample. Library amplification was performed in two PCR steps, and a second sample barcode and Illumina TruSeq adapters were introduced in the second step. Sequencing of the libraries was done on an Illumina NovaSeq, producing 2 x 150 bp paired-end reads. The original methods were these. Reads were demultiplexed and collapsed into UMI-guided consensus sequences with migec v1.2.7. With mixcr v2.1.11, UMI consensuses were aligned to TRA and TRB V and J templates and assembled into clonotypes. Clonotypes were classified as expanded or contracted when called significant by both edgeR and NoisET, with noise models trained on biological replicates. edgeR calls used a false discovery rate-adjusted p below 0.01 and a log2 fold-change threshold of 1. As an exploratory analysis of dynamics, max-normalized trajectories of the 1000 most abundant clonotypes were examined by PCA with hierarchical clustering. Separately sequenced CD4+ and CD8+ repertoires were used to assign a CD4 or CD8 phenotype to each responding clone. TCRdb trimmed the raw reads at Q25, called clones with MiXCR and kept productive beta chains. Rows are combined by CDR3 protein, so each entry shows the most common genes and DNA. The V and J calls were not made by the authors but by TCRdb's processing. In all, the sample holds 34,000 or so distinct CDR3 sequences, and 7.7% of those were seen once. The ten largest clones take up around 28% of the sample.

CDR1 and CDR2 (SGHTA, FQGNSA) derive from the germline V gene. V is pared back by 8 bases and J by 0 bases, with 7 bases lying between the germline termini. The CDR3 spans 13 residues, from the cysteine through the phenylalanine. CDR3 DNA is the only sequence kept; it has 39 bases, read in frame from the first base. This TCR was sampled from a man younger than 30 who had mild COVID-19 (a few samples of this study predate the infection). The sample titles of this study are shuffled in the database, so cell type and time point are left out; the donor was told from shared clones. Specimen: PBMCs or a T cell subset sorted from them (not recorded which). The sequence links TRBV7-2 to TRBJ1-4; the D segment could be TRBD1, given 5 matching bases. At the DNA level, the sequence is TGTGCCAGCCAGACAGCAACTAATGAAAAACTGTTTTTT. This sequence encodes CASQTATNEKLFF.